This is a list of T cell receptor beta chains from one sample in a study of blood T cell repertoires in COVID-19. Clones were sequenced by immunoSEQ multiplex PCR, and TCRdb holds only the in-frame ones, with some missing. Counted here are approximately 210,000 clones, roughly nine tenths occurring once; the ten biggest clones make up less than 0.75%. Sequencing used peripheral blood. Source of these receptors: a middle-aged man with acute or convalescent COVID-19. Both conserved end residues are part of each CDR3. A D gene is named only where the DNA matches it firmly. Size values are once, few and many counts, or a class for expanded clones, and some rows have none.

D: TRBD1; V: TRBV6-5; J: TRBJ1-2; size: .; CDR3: CASRMGGQGSTGYTF; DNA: TGTGCCAGCAGGATGGGGGGACAGGGGAGTACTGGCTACACCTTC
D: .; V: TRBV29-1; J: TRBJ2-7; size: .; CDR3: CSVGPPGRGAYEQYF; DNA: TGCAGCGTTGGGCCCCCGGGACGCGGGGCTTACGAGCAGTACTTC
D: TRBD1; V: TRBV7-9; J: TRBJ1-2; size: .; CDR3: CASSSFPDRGAGYTF; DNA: TGTGCCAGCTCGTCCTTCCCGGACAGGGGCGCCGGCTACACCTTC
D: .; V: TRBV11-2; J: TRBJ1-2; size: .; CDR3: CASSLGGTSTGYGYTF; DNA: TGTGCCAGCAGCTTAGGGGGCACCTCAACAGGGTATGGCTACACCTTC
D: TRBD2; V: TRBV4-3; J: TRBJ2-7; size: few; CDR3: CASSSGGTSAYEQYF; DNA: TGCGCCAGCAGTTCAGGAGGGACTAGCGCCTACGAGCAGTACTTC
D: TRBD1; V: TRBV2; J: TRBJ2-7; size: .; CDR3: CASSDGTGVYEQYF; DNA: TGTGCCAGCAGTGACGGGACAGGGGTCTACGAGCAGTACTTC
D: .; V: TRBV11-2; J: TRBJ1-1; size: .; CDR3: CASSPLTGHTEAFF; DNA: TGTGCCAGCAGCCCATTGACAGGCCACACTGAAGCTTTCTTT
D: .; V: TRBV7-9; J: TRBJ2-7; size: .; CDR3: CASSLLRDSAVAGYEQYF; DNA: TGTGCCAGCAGCCTACTCCGGGACTCCGCCGTGGCGGGCTACGAGCAGTACTTC
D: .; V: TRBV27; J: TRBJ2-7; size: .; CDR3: CASSFGRGEQYF; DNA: TGTGCCAGCAGTTTCGGCAGGGGCGAGCAGTACTTC
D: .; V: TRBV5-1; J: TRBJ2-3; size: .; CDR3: CATAMGGQTDTQYF; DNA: TGCGCCACGGCCATGGGGGGGCAAACAGATACGCAGTATTTT
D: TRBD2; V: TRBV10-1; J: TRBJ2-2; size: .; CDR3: CASTALAGTGELFF; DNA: TGCGCCAGCACCGCGCTAGCGGGCACCGGGGAGCTGTTTTTT
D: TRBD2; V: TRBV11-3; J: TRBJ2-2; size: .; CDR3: CASSLSGRSTGELFF; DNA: TGTGCCAGCAGCCTGAGCGGGAGGAGCACCGGGGAGCTGTTTTTT
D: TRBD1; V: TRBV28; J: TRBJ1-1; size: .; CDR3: CASSSQPQGTRGTEAFF; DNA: TGTGCCAGCAGTTCCCAGCCACAGGGGACTAGGGGCACTGAAGCTTTCTTT
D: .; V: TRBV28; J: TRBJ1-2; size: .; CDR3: CASSFPLGQGWTNYGYTF; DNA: TGTGCCAGCAGTTTTCCCCTCGGGCAGGGGTGGACTAACTATGGCTACACCTTC
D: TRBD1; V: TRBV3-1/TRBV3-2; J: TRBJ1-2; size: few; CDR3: CASSLGRPGTGEGYGYTF; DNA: TGTGCCAGCAGCCTCGGCCGCCCCGGGACAGGGGAGGGCTATGGCTACACCTTC
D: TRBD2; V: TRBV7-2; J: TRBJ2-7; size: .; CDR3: CASSLERGGYEQYF; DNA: TGTGCCAGCAGCTTAGAGCGGGGGGGGTACGAGCAGTACTTC
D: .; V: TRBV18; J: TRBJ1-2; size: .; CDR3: CASLDSLRSGYTF; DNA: TGTGCCAGCCTGGACAGTCTAAGGTCTGGCTACACCTTC
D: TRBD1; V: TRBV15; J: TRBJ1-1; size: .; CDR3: CATSRDSGQGILRLF; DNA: TGTGCCACCAGCAGAGATTCGGGACAGGGTATCCTGCGGCTCTTT
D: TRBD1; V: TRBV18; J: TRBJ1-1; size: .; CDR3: CASSPPVGQGPSEAFF; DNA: TGTGCCAGCTCACCACCGGTGGGACAGGGACCGTCTGAAGCTTTCTTT
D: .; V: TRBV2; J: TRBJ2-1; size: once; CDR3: CASPSEGGTPGGEQFF; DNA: TGTGCCAGCCCCTCAGAGGGGGGGACCCCGGGGGGTGAGCAGTTCTTC
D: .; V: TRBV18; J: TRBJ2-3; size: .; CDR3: CASSPPNGNFDTQYF; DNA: TGTGCCAGCTCACCACCGAACGGGAATTTTGATACGCAGTATTTT
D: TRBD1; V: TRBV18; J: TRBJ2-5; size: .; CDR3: CASSRDRGGETQYF; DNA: TGTGCCAGCTCACGGGACAGGGGGGGAGAGACCCAGTACTTC
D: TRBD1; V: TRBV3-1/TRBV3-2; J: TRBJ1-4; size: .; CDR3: CASSQDEDRGRPGNEKLFF; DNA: TGTGCCAGCAGCCAAGATGAGGACAGGGGGCGCCCCGGTAATGAAAAACTGTTTTTT
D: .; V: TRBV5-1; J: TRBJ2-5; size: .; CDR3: CASSRPSGGEQETQYF; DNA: TGCGCCAGCAGCCGGCCCTCTGGCGGGGAACAAGAGACCCAGTACTTC
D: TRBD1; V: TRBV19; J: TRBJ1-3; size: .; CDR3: CASSPTGTGNTIYF; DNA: TGTGCCAGTAGCCCGACAGGGACTGGAAACACCATATATTTT
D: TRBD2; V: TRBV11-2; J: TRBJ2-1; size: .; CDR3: CASRGGRSYNEQFF; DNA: TGTGCCAGCAGGGGCGGGAGGTCCTACAATGAGCAGTTCTTC
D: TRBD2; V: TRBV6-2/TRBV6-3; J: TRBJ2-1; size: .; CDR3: CASSKSGGAREGEQFF; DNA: TGTGCCAGCAGCAAAAGCGGGGGGGCCCGGGAGGGTGAGCAGTTCTTC
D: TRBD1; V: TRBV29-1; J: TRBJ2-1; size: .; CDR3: CSVAAPDRVSYNEQFF; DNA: TGCAGCGTTGCAGCTCCTGACAGGGTCTCCTACAATGAGCAGTTCTTC